This T cell receptor (beta chain) was sequenced in a study of T cell responses to AZD1222 COVID-19 vaccine. A remark on this clone: The antigen is not known.

Recipients boosted at about 4 weeks or about 12 weeks are pooled. General study results and limits: Targeting of unmutated variant regions was reportedly seen in nearly half of spike-specific TCRs. In all cases, repertoires were sampled only after the peak T cell response. Spike-specific TCR breadth and depth rose after two AZD1222 doses.

The CDR3 loop spans 15 amino acids. Between the trimmed V and J ends, which lost 0 bases and 1 base, there was a span of 9 bases. Germline V gene sequence: CDR1 MNHEY, CDR2 SMNVEV (reference sequence). TCRdb keeps only in-frame clones here, not all; method: immunoSEQ multiplex PCR. This sample has 95,000 to 130,000 clones, with approximately 90% found just once. The source is an adult who received the AZD1222 COVID-19 vaccine. The chain couples TRBV27 to TRBJ1-2; D is unresolved. Sequencing used peripheral blood, obtained 28 days after the second AZD1222 dose. Written as DNA, the CDR3 is TGTGCCAGCAGTTTATCTTCCGCACTTAACTATGGCTACACCTTC. Its translation is CASSLSSALNYGYTF.